This T cell receptor beta chain is from a study of T cells in Graves' hyperthyroidism and ophthalmopathy. This CDR3 comprises 15 residues. V lost 5 bases to trimming and J lost 4 bases, with 17 bases between them. Germline V gene data show CDR1 as SGHAT and CDR2 as FQNNGV. This clonotype was seen many times. The CDR3 regions of TCR beta were amplified from RNA transcripts. The HTBI primer set served for first-round RT-PCR of the TCR CDR3. One entry per CDR3 protein results from TCRdb running MiXCR on the multiplex PCR reads. The sample holds 350,000 to 500,000 distinct CDR3 sequences, about 13% seen once.

V and J are TRBV11-2 and TRBJ1-1; D is ambiguous. The source material was blood. The clonotype originates from a woman aged 18 to 35 with Graves' hyperthyroidism. The DNA for the CDR3 is TGTGCCAGCAGCCTTTTCCAGGATTCGGTCACTGAAGCTTTCTTT. It yields the protein CASSLFQDSVTEAFF.